This TCR beta chain comes out of a study of response to subunit inactivated influenza vaccine. General study points: Each seasonal flu vaccination may recruit only limited new T cells, authors suggested.

In TCRdb, the RT-PCR reads were re-called with MiXCR into one record per CDR3 protein. The sample yields approximately 170,000 distinct CDR3 sequences, over 13% seen once. This CDR3 spans 15 amino acids. The V gene's germline CDR1 is MNHEY and CDR2 SVGEGT. V was pared by 0 bases and J by 7 bases, with 16 bases between. This clonotype has a count of ten or more. Its antigen is undetermined. This sequence joins TRBV6-2 or TRBV6-3 and TRBJ2-7; no clear D. This clonotype was sampled from a man aged 50 or older who received an inactivated influenza vaccine. The specimen comprised CD8+ T cells sorted from PBMCs, sampled more than 4 days after vaccination. The CDR3 region is CASSYSVHPGGEQYF. The CDR3 DNA sequence: TGTGCCAGCAGTTACTCTGTACACCCAGGTGGAGAGCAGTACTTC.